The rows below give T cell receptor beta chains drawn from one sample of a study of blood T cells in healthy people across ages. From the 5' RACE reads, TCRdb called clonotypes with MiXCR, one entry per CDR3 protein. Of over a million distinct CDR3 sequences in the sample, approximately 43% were seen once. Sequencing was carried out using blood. The receptors shown here come from a woman under 30 in good health. The CDR3 runs from the conserved cysteine through the conserved F or W. The D gene is left open where the match is weak. The size entry is marked missing in some rows and otherwise reads once, few, many or a size class.

j_gene: TRBJ2-7
abundance: NA
d_gene: NA
v_gene: TRBV20-1
CDR3aa: CSARAPGQESSGEQYF
CDR3nt: TGCAGTGCTAGAGCTCCGGGCCAGGAATCCAGTGGCGAGCAGTACTTC

j_gene: TRBJ2-2
abundance: few
d_gene: NA
v_gene: TRBV12-3/TRBV12-4
CDR3aa: CASSLGPQVANTGELFF
CDR3nt: TGTGCCAGCAGTTTAGGTCCACAGGTCGCGAACACCGGGGAGCTGTTTTTT

j_gene: TRBJ1-2
abundance: NA
d_gene: NA
v_gene: TRBV4-3
CDR3aa: CASSPTPRDGYTF
CDR3nt: TGCGCCAGCAGCCCGACCCCTAGGGATGGCTACACCTTC

j_gene: TRBJ2-1
abundance: few
d_gene: NA
v_gene: TRBV11-2
CDR3aa: CASSLVSAGYNEQFF
CDR3nt: TGTGCCAGCAGCTTAGTTAGCGCCGGCTACAATGAGCAGTTCTTC

j_gene: TRBJ1-6
abundance: NA
d_gene: TRBD1
v_gene: TRBV4-2
CDR3aa: CASSQGPGQGASPLHF
CDR3nt: TGTGCCAGCAGCCAAGGACCGGGACAGGGAGCTTCACCCCTCCACTTT

j_gene: TRBJ1-5
abundance: NA
d_gene: NA
v_gene: TRBV4-1
CDR3aa: CASSPRDNSNQPQHF
CDR3nt: TGCGCCAGCAGCCCCCGGGACAATAGCAATCAGCCCCAGCATTTT

j_gene: TRBJ1-1
abundance: NA
d_gene: TRBD1
v_gene: TRBV7-6
CDR3aa: CASSFNPGGNTEAFF
CDR3nt: TGTGCCAGCAGCTTTAATCCAGGGGGGAACACTGAAGCTTTCTTT

j_gene: TRBJ2-1
abundance: NA
d_gene: TRBD2
v_gene: TRBV29-1
CDR3aa: CSVGTSGGMNNEQFF
CDR3nt: TGCAGCGTTGGGACTAGCGGGGGAATGAACAATGAGCAGTTCTTC

j_gene: TRBJ2-5
abundance: NA
d_gene: TRBD1
v_gene: TRBV6-5
CDR3aa: CASRKTGGRGEQYF
CDR3nt: TGCGCCAGCCGAAAGACAGGGGGCCGGGGTGAGCAGTACTTC

j_gene: TRBJ2-7
abundance: NA
d_gene: NA
v_gene: TRBV10-3
CDR3aa: CAISGSLGRLSSSYEQYF
CDR3nt: TGTGCCATCAGTGGGTCGTTGGGTAGGTTAAGTAGCTCCTACGAGCAGTACTTC

j_gene: TRBJ1-2
abundance: NA
d_gene: TRBD1
v_gene: TRBV12-3/TRBV12-4
CDR3aa: CASSSSDRGLNYGYTF
CDR3nt: TGTGCCAGCAGCTCCAGTGACAGGGGCCTTAACTATGGCTACACCTTC

j_gene: TRBJ2-3
abundance: NA
d_gene: TRBD2
v_gene: TRBV5-6
CDR3aa: CASSLAGLAGADTQYF
CDR3nt: TGTGCCAGCAGCTTGGCGGGGCTAGCGGGAGCAGATACGCAGTATTTT

j_gene: TRBJ2-2
abundance: NA
d_gene: TRBD2
v_gene: TRBV27
CDR3aa: CASSGGLAGVANTGELFF
CDR3nt: TGTGCCAGCAGTGGGGGACTAGCGGGCGTCGCGAACACCGGGGAGCTGTTTTTT

j_gene: TRBJ2-3
abundance: few
d_gene: TRBD2
v_gene: TRBV7-2
CDR3aa: CASSRYAGTSGDTQYF
CDR3nt: TGTGCCAGCAGCCGATACGCCGGGACTAGCGGAGATACGCAGTATTTT

j_gene: TRBJ1-1
abundance: few
d_gene: TRBD1
v_gene: TRBV7-2
CDR3aa: CASSRSGDRVTEAFF
CDR3nt: TGTGCCAGCAGCCGATCCGGAGACAGGGTCACTGAAGCTTTCTTT

j_gene: TRBJ2-4
abundance: few
d_gene: NA
v_gene: TRBV5-1
CDR3aa: CASSLLGLLAKNIQYF
CDR3nt: TGCGCCAGCAGCCTCCTTGGGCTCCTAGCCAAAAACATTCAGTACTTC